One and the same sample provided the 27 T cell receptor beta chains below, sequenced in a study of siplizumab effects on memory and regulatory T cells. Produced via immunoSEQ multiplex PCR; TCRdb's table is partial and in-frame only. The table includes over 100,000 clones, about 91% detected once. The source material was Tregs sorted from blood. These receptors all come from a human donor in good health.

The V and J genes are TRBV11-2 and TRBJ2-3, with 8 positions matching TRBD1. The CDR3 loop spans 14 amino acids. V lost 1 base, J lost 6 bases, and 3 bases stayed unmatched. Per the germline V gene, CDR1 is SGHAT and CDR2 is FQNNGV. The CDR3 here is CASSLGGQVDTQYF. CDR3 DNA: TGTGCCAGCAGCTTAGGGGGACAGGTGGATACGCAGTATTTT.

The rearrangement links TRBV5-1 to TRBJ1-1; no clear D gene. Germline-derived CDR1 and CDR2 are SGHRS and YFSETQ. The CDR3 covers 14 residues. The ends were cut back, 3 bases at V and 4 bases at J, with 13 bases in the middle. Here the CDR3 reads CASSWVPTGTEAFF. CDR3 DNA sequence: TGCGCCAGCAGCTGGGTCCCCACGGGCACTGAAGCTTTCTTT.

The rearrangement links TRBV5-1 to TRBJ2-3; no definite D call. CDR3 length: 16 residues. The V gene's germline CDR1 is SGHRS and CDR2 YFSETQ. V was cut by 7 bases and J by 0 bases, with 18 bases left in between. CDR3 amino acids: CASAHRSLISTDTQYF. CDR3 bases: TGCGCCAGCGCCCATAGGTCTTTGATCAGCACAGATACGCAGTATTTT.

This rearrangement joins TRBV29-1 to TRBJ2-1, with 11 bases matching TRBD2. Germline-derived CDR1 and CDR2 are SQVTM and ANQGSEA. The CDR3 spans 15 residues. After removal of 5 bases from V and 7 bases from J, the junction contained 10 bases not matched to a gene. CDR3 amino acids: CSVQGGSGRGNEQFF. In nucleotides, the CDR3 is TGCAGCGTTCAGGGGGGTAGCGGGAGGGGGAATGAGCAGTTCTTC.

The rearrangement uses TRBV19 and TRBJ1-2; 7 nucleotides line up with TRBD1. The CDR3 has 18 amino acids. The V segment lost 7 bases and the J segment 3 bases; nucleotides outside the gene matches: 20. CDR1 LNHDA and CDR2 SQIVND come from the germline V gene (reference sequence). This CDR3 is CASNDPRGGRGLDYGYTF. CDR3 DNA: TGTGCCAGTAATGATCCCAGGGGGGGCCGGGGGCTGGACTATGGCTACACCTTC.

The CDR3 region has the DNA TGCGCCAGCACGAGGGACAGAATAGCCTACACCTTC. Translated: CASTRDRIAYTF. The rearrangement joins TRBV5-1 to TRBJ1-2, with 7 bases matching TRBD1. The V segment lost 6 bases and the J segment 10 bases; nucleotides outside the gene matches: 9. CDR3 length: 12 residues. From germline, CDR1 is SGHRS and CDR2 YFSETQ.

This chain links TRBV25-1 with TRBJ1-1; 7 nucleotides agree with TRBD1. The trim removed 6 bases at V and 1 base at J, leaving 5 bases unmatched. The CDR3 totals 14 residues. CDR1 is MGHDK, CDR2 SYGVNS, per germline. The CDR3 region is CASRRQGGNTEAFF. CDR3 bases: TGTGCCAGCAGGCGACAGGGTGGGAACACTGAAGCTTTCTTT.

This clone was detected once. The chain employs TRBV11-2 and TRBJ2-2; TRBD2 matches at 10 bases. The germline V gene has CDR1 SGHAT and CDR2 FQNNGV. The CDR3 contains 17 residues. J was trimmed by 7 bases and V by 2 bases; bases with no gene match: 10. Here the CDR3 reads CASSLFGSGRWVGELFF. The DNA for the CDR3 is TGTGCCAGCAGCTTATTTGGTAGCGGGAGGTGGGTCGGGGAGCTGTTTTTT.

This clone was detected only once. The rearrangement uses TRBV7-3 and TRBJ2-1; 7 bases align to TRBD2. Germline V lookup: CDR1 SGHTA, CDR2 FQGTGA. V gave up 5 bases and J gave up 4 bases; unmatched junction bases: 14. The length of the CDR3 is 17 residues. CDR3 coding DNA: TGTGCCAGCAGCCGACGAGGGGCTAGCGGCAAGTACAATGAGCAGTTCTTC. Encoded protein: CASSRRGASGKYNEQFF.

This clone appeared a single time. This chain connects TRBV6-1 to TRBJ1-5; no definite D call. Trimming took off 2 bases at V and 6 bases at J, with 8 bases between the two ends. CDR1 is MNHNS, CDR2 SASEGT, per germline. The CDR3 has 13 amino acids. The CDR3 coding sequence is TGTGCCAGCAGTGAAACGCCCGTTCAGCCCCAGCATTTT. Its protein product is CASSETPVQPQHF.

The V and J genes are TRBV10-3 and TRBJ1-2, with unresolved D. CDR1 ENHRY and CDR2 SYGVKD come from the germline V gene. The CDR3 contains 12 residues. V was trimmed by 6 bases and J by 6 bases, leaving 11 bases between them. The CDR3 here is CAIRNRMDGYTF. The CDR3 DNA is TGTGCCATCAGAAATAGAATGGATGGCTACACCTTC.

The chain carries TRBV9 and TRBJ1-1; no reliable D call. The CDR3 length is 12 residues. Germline assignment: CDR1 SGDLS and CDR2 YYNGEE. V shed 0 bases and J shed 2 bases, with 2 bases lying between them. CDR3: CASSVANTEAFF. In DNA, the CDR3 is TGTGCCAGCAGCGTAGCTAACACTGAAGCTTTCTTT.

The chain links TRBV7-3 to TRBJ1-2; 9 bases align to TRBD1. With V trimmed by 2 bases and J by 8 bases, 12 bases remained unmatched. The CDR3 has 16 amino acids. Germline V CDR1 and CDR2: SGHTA, FQGTGA. CDR3 sequence (DNA): TGTGCCAGCAGCTTAGCCATTTTACAGGGGGCGATGGGCTACACCTTC. Translating it yields CASSLAILQGAMGYTF.

V and J are TRBV5-5 and TRBJ1-2; D gene uncertain. The CDR3 extends over 15 amino acids. Germline V gene data show CDR1 as SGHKS and CDR2 as YYEKEE (reference sequence). V was pared by 10 bases and J by 3 bases, with 22 bases between. CDR3 amino acids: CASAAIAQPHYGYTF. The CDR3 region has the DNA TGTGCCTCTGCGGCTATCGCGCAGCCCCACTATGGCTACACCTTC.

V is TRBV5-1 and J is TRBJ2-5; D not resolved. Trimming cost V 1 base and J 0 bases, with 4 bases left between them. The length of the CDR3 is 13 residues. Germline loops: CDR1 SGHRS, CDR2 YFSETQ. The CDR3 loop is CASSLTNQETQYF. The CDR3 coding sequence is TGCGCCAGCAGCTTGACCAACCAAGAGACCCAGTACTTC.

The chain has TRBV20-1 and TRBJ2-5; D is uncertain. The assigned J gene may be wrong: the sequence end matches TRBJ2-7 better. The germline CDR1 and CDR2 sequences are DFQATT and SNEGSKA (reference sequence). The CDR3 extends over 11 amino acids. CDR3 sequence reads: CSAPVGYEQYF. The CDR3 nucleotides read TGCAGTGCTCCGGTGGGCTACGAGCAGTACTTC.

This chain connects TRBV5-1 to TRBJ2-3; D unresolved. Germline CDR1 and CDR2: SGHRS and YFSETQ. V was pared by 4 bases and J by 1 base, with 10 bases between. This CDR3 has 14 amino acids. The CDR3 is CASSGLGGTDTQYF. CDR3 DNA sequence: TGCGCCAGCAGCGGGCTGGGCGGCACAGATACGCAGTATTTT.

This clone was seen just once. The gene calls are TRBV9 and TRBJ2-6; D not certain. V lost 0 bases and J lost 0, with 7 bases in between. The CDR3 runs 16 residues. The germline V gene encodes CDR1 SGDLS and CDR2 YYNGEE. The CDR3 spells CASSVGPGSGANVLTF. In DNA, the CDR3 is TGTGCCAGCAGCGTAGGTCCGGGCTCTGGGGCCAACGTCCTGACTTTC.

The rearrangement uses TRBV19 and TRBJ1-5, with 8 bases identical to TRBD1. CDR1 is LNHDA, CDR2 SQIVND, per germline (reference sequence). The CDR3 spans 15 residues. V lost 4 bases to trimming and J lost 12 bases; unmatched junction nucleotides: 14. CDR3 sequence: CASSTPPGTGTSQHF. CDR3 bases: TGTGCCAGTAGTACCCCTCCCGGGACAGGAACTAGCCAGCATTTT. Complete variable domain (other parts from reference TRBV19 and TRBJ1-5): DGGITQSPKYLFRKEGQNVTLSCEQNLNHDAMYWYRQDPGQGLRLIYYSQIVNDFQKGDIAEGYSVSREKKESFPLTVTSAQKNPTAFYLCASSTPPGTGTSQHFGDGTRLSIL.

The genes are TRBV19 and TRBJ1-2, with D tentatively TRBD1 (5 bases). The CDR3 runs 14 residues. V was pared by 0 bases and J by 9 bases, with 14 bases between. Germline-derived CDR1 and CDR2 are LNHDA and SQIVND (reference sequence). The CDR3: CASSIDPSRARYTF. In nucleotides, the CDR3 is TGTGCCAGTAGTATAGATCCCAGCAGGGCGCGCTACACCTTC.

The rearrangement uses TRBV27 and TRBJ2-5, with no clear D. V lost 6 bases, J lost 0 bases, and 8 bases lay in between. CDR3 length: 13 amino acids. Germline V gene lookup returns CDR1 MNHEY and CDR2 SMNVEV (reference sequence). The CDR3, as DNA: TGTGCCAGCAGCCCCCAGGACCAAGAGACCCAGTACTTC. It specifies CASSPQDQETQYF.

V usage is TRBV11-3 and J usage is TRBJ2-1; 9 bases match TRBD2. The CDR3 spans 16 residues. After removal of 2 bases from V and 5 bases from J, the junction contained 7 bases not matched to a gene. CDR1 is SGHNT, CDR2 YENEEA, per germline. DNA of the CDR3: TGTGCCAGCAGCTTACAGGGCCTAGCGGGGAACAATGAGCAGTTCTTC. It specifies CASSLQGLAGNNEQFF.

CDR3 sequence (DNA): TGTGCCAGCAGGTTGCGGGGGTCCTACGAGCAGTACTTC. Protein: CASRLRGSYEQYF. The V gene is TRBV2, the J gene TRBJ2-7; 7 bases align to TRBD2. The CDR3 contains 13 residues. Germline CDR1 is SNHLY and CDR2 is FYNNEI. After removal of 6 bases from V and 1 base from J, the junction contained 3 bases not matched to a gene.

The genes are TRBV2 and TRBJ1-5; a possible D gene is TRBD1 (5 bases). Deletions cut 7 bases from V and 0 bases from J, with 13 bases between. Germline assignment: CDR1 SNHLY and CDR2 FYNNEI. The CDR3 totals 15 residues. Here the CDR3 reads CASNRGEASNQPQHF. CDR3 in DNA: TGTGCCAGCAATCGGGGGGAGGCTAGCAATCAGCCCCAGCATTTT.

V usage is TRBV5-6 and J usage is TRBJ1-1, with a possible D match to TRBD1 (5 bases). Germline lookup yields CDR1 SGHDT and CDR2 YYEEEE. The CDR3 is made up of 15 amino acids. V shed 3 bases and J shed 4 bases, with 16 bases lying between them. The CDR3 spells CASSSLTGLGTEAFF. The CDR3 nucleotides read TGTGCCAGCAGCTCACTAACAGGTCTGGGCACTGAAGCTTTCTTT.

V and J are TRBV27 and TRBJ1-2, with 8 bases aligning to TRBD1. Unmatched junction bases numbered 6, after V lost 5 bases and J lost 4 bases. CDR3 length equals 14 residues. CDR1 is MNHEY, CDR2 SMNVEV, per germline (reference sequence). The CDR3 DNA reads TGTGCCAGCAGTCCAGGGGGCCCACGCTATGGCTACACCTTC. Translating gives CASSPGGPRYGYTF.

The V and J genes are TRBV27 and TRBJ2-5; 9 nucleotides agree with TRBD1. There are 15 residues in the CDR3. V lost 2 bases, J lost 5 bases, and 6 bases stayed unmatched. Looked up from germline, CDR1 is MNHEY and CDR2 is SMNVEV (reference sequence). The CDR3 bases are TGTGCCAGCAGTTTAAGGACAGGGGTTTCGGAGACCCAGTACTTC. Its translation: CASSLRTGVSETQYF.